This T cell receptor beta chain was found in a study of blood T cell repertoires in COVID-19. Across the whole study: Samples came from the United States, Italy and Spain, spanning acute and convalescent COVID-19.

Repertoires were generated with immunoSEQ multiplex PCR, while TCRdb's copy carries only in-frame clones and drops some. The table includes over 150,000 clones, roughly nine tenths detected once. Source material: peripheral blood. The clonotype originates from an older man with active or convalescent COVID-19.

CDR3 loop: CASSLWRGTEAFF. In DNA form, the CDR3 reads TGTGCCAGCAGCTTGTGGCGGGGCACTGAAGCTTTCTTT. The chain combines TRBV5-5 with TRBJ1-1, with unresolved D. V was clipped by 1 base and J by 4 bases, with 8 bases between them. In germline, CDR1 is SGHKS, CDR2 YYEKEE (reference sequence). The CDR3 loop spans 13 amino acids. The variable domain in full, completed from reference TRBV5-5 and TRBJ1-1, reads DAGVTQSPTHLIKTRGQQVTLRCSPISGHKSVSWYQQVLGQGPQFIFQYYEKEERGRGNFPDRFSARQFPNYSSELNVNALLLGDSALYLCASSLWRGTEAFFGQGTRLTVV.